The 27 T cell receptor beta chains reported below all come from one sample, sequenced in a study of blood T cell repertoires in COVID-19. Libraries were prepared by immunoSEQ multiplex PCR; TCRdb keeps only in-frame clonotypes and omits some of them. The table lists 250,000 or so clones, 85% to 90% of them singletons. Material: PBMCs or T cells enriched from blood (not recorded which). All receptors derive from a woman aged 30 to 39 with acute COVID-19.

This chain links TRBV27 with TRBJ1-2; 12 bases align to TRBD1. CDR3 length: 16 amino acids. The germline gives CDR1 MNHEY, CDR2 SMNVEV (reference sequence). V dropped 3 bases and J dropped 6; count of bases not matched to a gene: 8. The CDR3 nucleotides read TGTGCCAGCAGTTTCCAACCGGGACAGGGGGCAGATGGCTACACCTTC. Its protein product is CASSFQPGQGADGYTF.

The V call is TRBV28, the J call TRBJ2-2, with a tentative D call TRBD1 (6 bases). Trimming left V 7 bases short and J 5 bases short, with 8 bases between. This CDR3 comprises 12 residues. Germline V gene data show CDR1 as MDHEN and CDR2 as SYDVKM. CDR3: CASNRETGELFF. The CDR3 nucleotides are TGTGCCAGCAACAGGGAGACCGGGGAGCTGTTTTTT. The full variable domain, completed using reference TRBV28 and TRBJ2-2, is DVKVTQSSRYLVKRTGEKVFLECVQDMDHENMFWYRQDPGLGLRLIYFSYDVKMKEKGDIPEGYSVSREKKERFSLILESASTNQTSMYLCASNRETGELFFGEGSRLTVL.

This clone has a single count. The chain carries TRBV27 and TRBJ2-7; D unclear. The germline V gene encodes CDR1 MNHEY and CDR2 SMNVEV (reference sequence). V lost 0 bases to trimming and J lost 3 bases, with 9 bases between them. The CDR3 contains 14 residues. This CDR3 is CASSLSGDVYEQYF. In DNA form, the CDR3 reads TGTGCCAGCAGTTTATCAGGAGACGTCTACGAGCAGTACTTC.

The V call is TRBV28, the J call TRBJ2-7; tentative D call: TRBD2 (6 bases). Trimming stripped 5 bases from V and 3 bases from J, with 17 bases between. Germline values: CDR1 MDHEN, CDR2 SYDVKM. The CDR3 has 15 amino acids. CDR3 sequence (DNA): TGTGCCAGCAGTACTGTTGGGGGGTATGGCTACGAGCAGTACTTC. Protein sequence: CASSTVGGYGYEQYF. Complete variable domain (other parts from reference TRBV28 and TRBJ2-7): DVKVTQSSRYLVKRTGEKVFLECVQDMDHENMFWYRQDPGLGLRLIYFSYDVKMKEKGDIPEGYSVSREKKERFSLILESASTNQTSMYLCASSTVGGYGYEQYFGPGTRLTVT.

The chain combines TRBV19 with TRBJ2-5, with TRBD2 matching 7 bases. Germline CDR1 reads LNHDA; CDR2 reads SQIVND (reference sequence). The length of the CDR3 is 16 residues. The V gene end was trimmed by 1 base and the J gene end by 1 base; junction bases not matched to a gene: 6. The CDR3 loop reads CASSIGGSGAQETQYF. CDR3 nucleotide sequence: TGTGCCAGTAGTATAGGCGGGAGCGGGGCCCAAGAGACCCAGTACTTC.

The J gene is TRBJ2-3, the V gene TRBV13, with 8 positions matching TRBD2. The junction had 1 base not matched to a gene; V was cut back by 2 bases and J by 0 bases. Germline V CDR1 and CDR2: PRHDT, FYEKMQ (reference sequence). The CDR3 loop spans 15 amino acids. The CDR3 DNA reads as TGTGCCAGCAGCTTAACTAGCGGAAGCACAGATACGCAGTATTTT. It encodes CASSLTSGSTDTQYF.

V and J are TRBV9 and TRBJ2-7; TRBD1 aligns across 7 bases. This CDR3 is 15 amino acids long. Trimming took 0 bases from V and 3 from J; bases not matched to a gene: 6. Per the germline V gene, CDR1 is SGDLS and CDR2 is YYNGEE. CDR3 nucleotides: TGTGCCAGCAGCGTAGCGGCCAGGGGGTTCTACGAGCAGTACTTC. Its translation: CASSVAARGFYEQYF.

V is TRBV2 and J is TRBJ1-5; D remains unclear. The CDR3 consists of 13 residues. Germline-derived CDR1 and CDR2 are SNHLY and FYNNEI. V lost 5 bases to trimming and J lost 9 bases, with 14 bases between them. CDR3 amino acids: CASSRDRDRPQHF. In DNA form, the CDR3 reads TGTGCCAGCAGTCGCGACCGGGATCGGCCCCAGCATTTT.

The chain uses TRBV14 and TRBJ2-2; possibly TRBD2 for D (6 bases). The V gene lost 1 base and the J gene lost 7 bases, with 7 bases spanning the gap. Germline V gene lookup returns CDR1 SGHDN and CDR2 FVKESK. This CDR3 comprises 13 residues. The CDR3 protein is CASSQVSGGELFF. CDR3 nucleotides: TGTGCCAGCAGCCAAGTTAGCGGCGGGGAGCTGTTTTTT.

The chain employs TRBV29-1 and TRBJ2-7; 12 bases line up with TRBD2. J lost 4 bases, V lost 1 base, and 5 bases had no gene match. There are 15 residues in the CDR3. From germline, CDR1 is SQVTM and CDR2 ANQGSEA. In DNA form, the CDR3 reads TGCAGCGTTGAAGGGCGGACTAGCGGGACTTACGAGCAGTACTTC. Translated: CSVEGRTSGTYEQYF.

The rearrangement joins TRBV5-1 to TRBJ2-1; D might be TRBD2 (6 bases). CDR1 and CDR2 from the germline V gene are SGHRS and YFSETQ. The CDR3 sequence is 15 residues long. Trimming removed 7 bases from V and 1 base from J, with 15 bases in between. The CDR3 spells CASLLVGGSYNEQFF. CDR3 coding DNA: TGCGCCAGCCTTTTGGTCGGAGGGTCCTACAATGAGCAGTTCTTC.

The rearrangement uses TRBV12-3 or TRBV12-4 and TRBJ2-2, with a weak D call TRBD1 (6 bases). The CDR3 covers 13 residues. V was pared by 7 bases and J by 10 bases, with 16 bases between. CDR3 amino acids: CASNFGWGQELFF. CDR3 DNA: TGTGCCAGCAACTTTGGCTGGGGACAGGAGCTGTTTTTT.

The chain couples TRBV27 to TRBJ1-1, with D uncertain. The V and J ends lost 6 bases and 0 bases respectively, with 17 bases between them. This CDR3 comprises 16 residues. CDR1 is MNHEY, CDR2 SMNVEV, per germline (reference sequence). The DNA of the CDR3 is TGTGCCAGCAGCCCCTCCGGGGTTAGGATGAACACTGAAGCTTTCTTT. Translated, it gives CASSPSGVRMNTEAFF.

The chain recombines TRBV13 with TRBJ2-7; weak D call: TRBD2 (5 bases). The CDR3 has 14 amino acids. From germline, CDR1 is PRHDT and CDR2 FYEKMQ (reference sequence). With 7 bases removed from V and 5 bases from J, the gap between germline ends came to 18 bases. CDR3 residues: CASTRSGWGDEQYF. CDR3 nucleotide sequence: TGTGCCAGCACCCGGAGCGGTTGGGGAGACGAGCAGTACTTC. Looking up the rest from reference TRBV13 and TRBJ2-7 gives the full variable domain: AAGVIQSPRHLIKEKRETATLKCYPIPRHDTVYWYQQGPGQDPQFLISFYEKMQSDKGSIPDRFSAQQFSDYHSELNMSSLELGDSALYFCASTRSGWGDEQYFGPGTRLTVT.

The rearrangement joins TRBV27 to TRBJ2-6, with a possible D match to TRBD1 (6 bases). V was shortened by 5 bases and J by 3 bases, with 14 bases between the two germline ends. Germline V gene data show CDR1 as MNHEY and CDR2 as SMNVEV (reference sequence). The CDR3 covers 16 residues. The CDR3, as DNA: TGTGCCAGCAGTGAAACAGGGAAAAGTGGGGCCAACGTCCTGACTTTC. Translated, it gives CASSETGKSGANVLTF. Using reference TRBV27 and TRBJ2-6 for the parts outside the CDR3, the full variable domain is EAQVTQNPRYLITVTGKKLTVTCSQNMNHEYMSWYRQDPGLGLRQIYYSMNVEVTDKGDVPEGYKVSRKEKRNFPLILESPSPNQTSLYFCASSETGKSGANVLTFGAGSRLTVL.

The chain links TRBV30 to TRBJ1-5; possible D gene TRBD1, 6 bases. The V and J ends lost 4 bases and 3 bases respectively, with 13 bases between them. Germline CDR1 and CDR2: GTSNPN and SVGIG (reference sequence). The length of the CDR3 is 14 residues. The CDR3 coding sequence is TGTGCCTGGAATCACAGGGAGTCCAATCAGCCCCAGCATTTT. It codes for CAWNHRESNQPQHF.

The chain combines TRBV5-8 with TRBJ1-4; D remains unclear. V was cut by 4 bases and J by 5 bases, with 9 bases left in between. Germline-derived CDR1 and CDR2 are SGHTS and YDEGEE. The CDR3 consists of 13 residues. CDR3 amino acids: CASSETLNEKLFF. DNA of the CDR3: TGTGCCAGCAGCGAGACACTGAATGAAAAACTGTTTTTT.

The table lists this clone with a count of one. The CDR3 region has the DNA TGTGCCAGCAGCCAAGAAAGTCTAGCGGGAGGGCCCGGAGATACGCAGTATTTT. Amino acids: CASSQESLAGGPGDTQYF. The chain uses TRBV4-2 and TRBJ2-3; TRBD2 agrees at 12 bases. This CDR3 spans 18 amino acids. After removal of 0 bases from V and 5 bases from J, the junction contained 9 bases not matched to a gene. CDR1 is LGHNA, CDR2 YNFKEQ, per germline.

J is TRBJ2-3 and V is TRBV24-1, with D unclear. V was shortened by 5 bases and J by 9 bases, with 8 bases between the two germline ends. Germline V gives CDR1 KGHDR, CDR2 SFDVKD. The length of the CDR3 is 11 residues. In DNA, the CDR3 is TGTGCCACCAGTGGTCAGGCGACGCAGTATTTT. It codes for CATSGQATQYF.

The chain carries TRBV29-1 and TRBJ1-4, with D possibly being TRBD1 (6 bases). Germline V gene lookup returns CDR1 SQVTM and CDR2 ANQGSEA. The CDR3 consists of 13 residues. V was trimmed by 0 bases and J by 6 bases, leaving 8 bases between them. CDR3 DNA sequence: TGCAGCGTTGAAGAACAGGGATATGAAAAACTGTTTTTT. Translating it yields CSVEEQGYEKLFF. Drawing the rest from reference TRBV29-1 and TRBJ1-4, the complete variable domain is SAVISQKPSRDICQRGTSLTIQCQVDSQVTMMFWYRQQPGQSLTLIATANQGSEATYESGFVIDKFPISRPNLTFSTLTVSNMSPEDSSIYLCSVEEQGYEKLFFGSGTQLSVL.

This rearrangement joins TRBV19 to TRBJ2-7; TRBD1 is a possible D gene (6 bases). CDR1 and CDR2 from the germline V gene are LNHDA and SQIVND (reference sequence). The CDR3 loop spans 13 amino acids. V gave up 4 bases and J gave up 0 bases, with 7 bases separating them. CDR3 sequence (DNA): TGTGCCAGTAGTAAGGGGGACTCCTACGAGCAGTACTTC. Amino acid sequence: CASSKGDSYEQYF.

The rearrangement uses TRBV4-1 and TRBJ2-1; 7 nucleotides line up with TRBD2. The V and J ends lost 3 bases and 0 bases, in that order; junction bases with no gene match: 5. Germline V gene sequence: CDR1 MGHRA, CDR2 YSYEKL. The CDR3 sequence is 16 residues long. This CDR3 reads CASSQIRDYSYNEQFF. Written as DNA, the CDR3 is TGCGCCAGCAGCCAGATCCGGGACTACTCCTACAATGAGCAGTTCTTC.

A word on this clone: This specimen includes other DNA sequences encoding the same CDR3. The rearrangement links TRBV12-3 or TRBV12-4 to TRBJ2-1, with 12 bases matching TRBD2. The trim removed 3 bases at V and 9 bases at J, leaving 0 bases unmatched. CDR3 length: 13 amino acids. The CDR3 protein is CASSLGLAGEQFF. The DNA for the CDR3 is TGTGCCAGCAGTTTGGGACTAGCGGGTGAGCAGTTCTTC.

This chain links TRBV5-8 with TRBJ1-5; D is undetermined. The germline gives CDR1 SGHTS, CDR2 YDEGEE. The V gene lost 0 bases and the J gene lost 4 bases, with 11 bases spanning the gap. This CDR3 has 15 amino acids. CDR3: CASSLGVDTNQPQHF. The CDR3, as DNA: TGTGCCAGCAGCTTGGGGGTCGACACTAATCAGCCCCAGCATTTT.

CDR3 amino acids: CASSQVEGLEQYF. The CDR3 coding sequence is TGTGCCAGCAGCCAAGTGGAGGGCTTAGAGCAGTACTTC. The V and J genes are TRBV3-1 (or the pseudogene TRBV3-2) and TRBJ2-7; the D gene is possibly TRBD2 (6 bases). Germline V gene sequence: CDR1 LGHDT, CDR2 YNNKEL (reference sequence). V gave up 1 base and J gave up 7 bases, with 11 bases separating them. The CDR3 contains 13 residues.

The V call is TRBV5-4, the J call TRBJ1-1; D unresolved. CDR3 length: 12 residues. The V and J ends lost 0 bases and 7 bases respectively, with 7 bases between them. CDR1 is SGHNT and CDR2 is YYREEE in the germline V gene (reference sequence). As DNA, the CDR3 is TGTGCCAGCAGCTTGGGACAACTTGAAGCTTTCTTT. As protein: CASSLGQLEAFF.

The rearrangement joins TRBV28 to TRBJ2-7, with 10 bases aligning to TRBD2. Germline V gene data show CDR1 as MDHEN and CDR2 as SYDVKM. This CDR3 region has 13 residues. V trimming: 10 bases; J trimming: 0 bases; junction bases outside the gene matches: 3. CDR3 nucleotides: TGTGCCATCAGGACTAGCGGCTCCTACGAGCAGTACTTC. This translates into CAIRTSGSYEQYF.